The 7 T cell receptor beta chains below all came from one sample that was sequenced in a study of blood T cell repertoires in COVID-19. Method: immunoSEQ multiplex PCR; TCRdb's copy keeps in-frame clones and lacks some. Among approximately 160,000 clones listed, approximately 82% were seen once. Sequencing was performed on peripheral blood. Receptors originate from a woman aged 50 to 60 in a cohort sampled during active or convalescent COVID-19.

V gene TRBV6-5 combines with J gene TRBJ1-5; 9 bases map to TRBD1. Looked up from germline, CDR1 is MNHEY and CDR2 is SVGAGI. After removal of 6 bases from V and 1 base from J, the junction contained 4 bases not matched to a gene. The CDR3 is 15 amino acids. CDR3 region: CASRSDRGSNQPQHF. As DNA, the CDR3 is TGTGCCAGCAGATCGGACAGGGGAAGCAATCAGCCCCAGCATTTT.

The chain joins TRBV18 to TRBJ2-1; 10 positions agree with TRBD2. The V gene end was trimmed by 1 base and the J gene end by 3 bases; junction bases not matched to a gene: 0. The CDR3 runs to 15 residues. Germline CDR1 and CDR2: KGHSH and LQKENI. CDR3 in amino acids: CASSPQRGGYNEQFF. The DNA of the CDR3 is TGTGCCAGCTCACCACAGCGGGGGGGCTACAATGAGCAGTTCTTC.

The chain joins TRBV9 to TRBJ1-5, with 7 bases aligning to TRBD1. Losses at the gene ends were 3 bases for V and 9 bases for J; bases not matched to a gene: 6. This CDR3 has 13 residues. The V gene's germline CDR1 is SGDLS and CDR2 YYNGEE. CDR3 sequence (DNA): TGTGCCAGCAGCGGAGGGGGCAGTCGGCCCCAGCATTTT. This sequence encodes CASSGGGSRPQHF.

The chain carries TRBV6-6 and TRBJ1-6, with 10 bases that match TRBD1. V was clipped by 4 bases and J by 10 bases; unmatched bases: 10. Germline V gives CDR1 MNHNY, CDR2 SVGAGI (reference sequence). CDR3 length equals 16 residues. The CDR3 reads CASSFGGGTGESPLHF. As DNA, the CDR3 is TGTGCCAGCAGTTTCGGGGGTGGGACAGGGGAGTCACCCCTCCACTTT.

CDR3 in DNA: TGTGCCAGCTCACTCTATGATGGCGGGGACAGGAACTATGGCTACACCTTC. This codes for CASSLYDGGDRNYGYTF. The chain is built from TRBV18 and TRBJ1-2; 8 positions match TRBD1. This CDR3 has 17 residues. Per germline, CDR1 KGHSH and CDR2 LQKENI. Trimming removed 4 bases from V and 2 bases from J; junction bases left unmatched: 12.

The chain is built from TRBV5-1 and TRBJ1-2, with D unclear. Germline V gene lookup returns CDR1 SGHRS and CDR2 YFSETQ. The CDR3 length is 14 residues. V shed 4 bases and J shed 6 bases, with 16 bases lying between them. CDR3 nucleotides: TGCGCCAGCAGCAGAACCGGGGAGGCGCATGGCTACACCTTC. Translating it yields CASSRTGEAHGYTF.

The chain combines TRBV20-1 with TRBJ1-3; possibly TRBD1 for D (6 bases). The CDR3 length is 17 residues. Trimming pared 3 bases from V and 2 bases from J, leaving 20 bases between. Per germline, CDR1 DFQATT and CDR2 SNEGSKA (reference sequence). CDR3 in amino acids: CSASPFRGGGPGNTIYF. DNA for the CDR3: TGCAGTGCTAGTCCATTCAGGGGTGGAGGTCCTGGAAACACCATATATTTT.